This T cell receptor (beta chain) is drawn from a study of blood T cells in healthy people across ages. This clonotype appeared a few times. Per-sample PBMC isolation yielded at least 6.5 million cells. The second PCR ran about 6 to 11 cycles with a sample-barcoded 5' primer and J-beta primers. Each CDR3 protein is one row after TCRdb ran MiXCR on the 5' RACE reads. The sample comprises more than 1.4 million distinct CDR3 sequences, approximately 38% of which are singletons, and roughly 8.2% rests with the top ten. The CDR3 is made up of 17 amino acids. Trimming removed 2 bases from V and 5 bases from J; junction bases left unmatched: 8. Looked up from germline, CDR1 is LGHNA and CDR2 is YNFKEQ.

Input material: blood. V is TRBV4-2 and J is TRBJ2-5; TRBD2 matches at 13 bases. This clonotype originated in a woman younger than 30 in good health. The CDR3 region is CASSQPTSGRARETQYF. As DNA, the CDR3 is TGTGCCAGCAGCCAACCAACTAGCGGGAGGGCTCGGGAGACCCAGTACTTC.